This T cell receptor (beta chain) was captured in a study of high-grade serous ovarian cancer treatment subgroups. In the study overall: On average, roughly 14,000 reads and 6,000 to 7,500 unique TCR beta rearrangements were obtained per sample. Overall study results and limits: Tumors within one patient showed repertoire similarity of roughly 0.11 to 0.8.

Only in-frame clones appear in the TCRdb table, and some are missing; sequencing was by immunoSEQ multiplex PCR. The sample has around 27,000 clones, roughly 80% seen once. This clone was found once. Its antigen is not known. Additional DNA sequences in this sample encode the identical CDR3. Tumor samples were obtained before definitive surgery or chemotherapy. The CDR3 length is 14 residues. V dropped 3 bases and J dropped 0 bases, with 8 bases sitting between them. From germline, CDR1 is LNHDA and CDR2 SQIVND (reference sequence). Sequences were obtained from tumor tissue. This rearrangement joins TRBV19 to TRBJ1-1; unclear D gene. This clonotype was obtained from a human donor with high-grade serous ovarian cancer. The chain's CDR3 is CASSIPGLNTEAFF. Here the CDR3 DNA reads TGTGCCAGTAGTATCCCCGGGCTGAACACTGAAGCTTTCTTT.